This T cell receptor (beta chain) was documented in a study of T cell responses to AZD1222 COVID-19 vaccine. General study results and limits: Of the AZD1222 recipients, only 5 or 6 were seropositive at baseline. Dominant at 160-218 and 743-854, vaccine-associated CD4 TCRs also spanned spike.

Comment on this clone: The target antigen is unknown.

Here immunoSEQ multiplex PCR was the method, and the copy in TCRdb shows in-frame clones only, minus some. The data show about 130,000 clones, about 93% seen once. Germline CDR1 and CDR2: WNHNN and SYGVQD (reference sequence). J gave up 5 bases and V 5 bases, and 7 bases lay outside the gene matches. The CDR3 runs to 15 residues. The sequences come from peripheral blood, collected on day 0 of AZD1222 vaccination. The chain joins TRBV10-1 to TRBJ2-5; the match to TRBD2 covers 11 bases. The clonotype originates from an adult in good health. The CDR3 DNA reads TGCGCCAGCAGTTCAGGACTAGCGGGCTGGGAGACCCAGTACTTC. The encoded protein is CASSSGLAGWETQYF.